The entry below describes one T cell receptor (beta chain). The antigen is unknown. This sample is drawn from a study of cytomegalovirus exposure and HLA in healthy donors. The germline CDR1 and CDR2 sequences are SGHNT and YYREEE (reference sequence). This CDR3 has 15 residues. The trim removed 6 bases at V and 7 bases at J, leaving 11 bases unmatched. Findings and limits, study-wide: Reportedly, cytomegalovirus status was diagnosed with high sensitivity and specificity.

Donors in the study were healthy people who gave bone marrow. Amplification used 60 Vbeta primers and 13 Jbeta primers. Data came from immunoSEQ multiplex PCR; TCRdb stores just in-frame clones and leaves some out. The data contain roughly 220,000 clones, about four fifths of them singletons. The sequence was collected from a man younger than 45 in good health and CMV-seronegative. V is TRBV5-4 and J is TRBJ1-2, with 11 bases aligning to TRBD1. The sequenced sample was PBMCs. In DNA form, the CDR3 reads TGTGCCAGCACCCATCTCGGACAGGGGGCAACTGGCTACACCTTC. Translated, it gives CASTHLGQGATGYTF.